The rows below give T cell receptor beta chains drawn from one sample of a study of long-term antiretroviral therapy in people with HIV. Using immunoSEQ multiplex PCR, the repertoire was profiled, and TCRdb retains in-frame clones only, with some absent. The table includes some 7,800 clones, approximately 84% detected once. This specimen was unsorted PBMCs, taken about 2.5 years before starting antiretroviral therapy. These receptors all stem from a middle-aged man with HIV. Both conserved end residues are part of each CDR3. D genes are given only for firm matches. Size tells how often a clone was seen (once, few, many) or the class of an expanded clone, and some rows leave it out.

D gene	CDR3 length	V gene	J gene	clone size	CDR3 protein	CDR3 DNA
.	16	TRBV9	TRBJ1-2	.	CASSVGFRGPQVGYTF	TGTGCCAGCAGCGTAGGATTCCGGGGCCCTCAGGTGGGCTACACCTTC
.	15	TRBV7-9	TRBJ2-1	.	CASSSPDIQGNEQFF	TGTGCCAGCAGCTCTCCCGACATTCAGGGGAATGAGCAGTTCTTC
.	14	TRBV4-1	TRBJ1-5	.	CASSQVAGAQPQHF	TGCGCCAGCAGCCAAGTGGCAGGGGCTCAGCCCCAGCATTTT
.	14	TRBV6-1	TRBJ2-3	once	CATKAEPSTDTQYF	TGTGCCACCAAGGCCGAGCCTAGCACAGATACGCAGTATTTT
TRBD2	18	TRBV19	TRBJ2-1	.	CASSLTSGGSSSYNEQFF	TGTGCCAGTAGTCTCACTAGCGGGGGGTCGAGCTCCTACAATGAGCAGTTCTTC
.	12	TRBV19	TRBJ1-2	few	CASESGAHGYTF	TGTGCCAGCGAGTCGGGGGCCCATGGCTACACCTTC
.	13	TRBV29-1	TRBJ2-3	.	CSVGRGGTDTQYF	TGCAGCGTTGGAAGGGGAGGCACAGATACGCAGTATTTT
.	15	TRBV25-1	TRBJ1-2	.	CASSEGGAGSYGYTF	TGTGCCAGCAGTGAGGGAGGGGCGGGGTCCTATGGCTACACCTTC
TRBD1	15	TRBV6-6	TRBJ1-3	.	CASSYGTGAGNTIYF	TGTGCCAGCAGTTACGGGACAGGGGCTGGAAACACCATATATTTT
.	16	TRBV9	TRBJ2-3	.	CASSPQLEGMGGTQYF	TGTGCCAGCAGCCCCCAGTTGGAGGGCATGGGAGGTACGCAGTATTTT
.	14	TRBV6-1	TRBJ2-7	.	CASSARGASYEQYF	TGTGCCAGCAGCGCTAGAGGGGCCTCCTACGAGCAGTACTTC
.	15	TRBV5-1	TRBJ2-3	.	CASSAPRQITDTQYF	TGCGCCAGCAGCGCCCCCCGACAGATCACAGATACGCAGTATTTT
TRBD1	17	TRBV11-3	TRBJ1-5	.	CASSQGRDRVGNQPQHF	TGTGCCAGCAGCCAAGGCCGGGACAGGGTTGGCAATCAGCCCCAGCATTTT
.	14	TRBV18	TRBJ1-2	.	CASSPTSDNYGYTF	TGTGCCAGCTCACCAACCTCGGATAACTATGGCTACACCTTC
TRBD2	19	TRBV5-4	TRBJ2-3	.	CASSFVGRGAKRSTDTQYF	TGTGCCAGCAGTTTTGTAGGGCGGGGGGCGAAGAGGAGCACAGATACGCAGTATTTT
TRBD1	15	TRBV15	TRBJ1-1	.	CATSRAWDRATEAFF	TGTGCCACCAGCAGAGCCTGGGACAGGGCCACTGAAGCTTTCTTT
TRBD1	15	TRBV27	TRBJ1-1	.	CASSLGQGWGTEAFF	TGTGCCAGCAGTCTGGGACAGGGTTGGGGCACTGAAGCTTTCTTT
.	10	TRBV27	TRBJ2-4	.	CASSWNIQYF	TGTGCCAGCAGTTGGAACATTCAGTACTTC
TRBD1	15	TRBV9	TRBJ1-1	.	CASSGQGAGVTEAFF	TGTGCCAGCAGCGGACAGGGGGCAGGAGTCACTGAAGCTTTCTTT
.	12	TRBV5-5	TRBJ1-1	.	CASSSGTAEAFF	TGTGCCAGCAGCAGCGGGACGGCTGAAGCTTTCTTT
TRBD1	15	TRBV18	TRBJ1-2	.	CASSPSDRPWYGYTF	TGTGCCAGCTCACCTTCGGACAGGCCGTGGTATGGCTACACCTTC
TRBD2	15	TRBV7-9	TRBJ2-3	medium-sized	CASSPRGGLTDTQYF	TGTGCCAGCAGCCCGCGGGGGGGGCTCACAGATACGCAGTATTTT
.	13	TRBV2	TRBJ1-2	few	CASSDGRGYGYTF	TGTGCCAGCAGTGACGGCAGGGGCTATGGCTACACCTTC
.	14	TRBV5-1	TRBJ2-2	.	CASKWDTATGELFF	TGCGCCAGCAAGTGGGACACTGCCACCGGGGAGCTGTTTTTT
.	13	TRBV10-3	TRBJ1-5	.	CAISDPESQPQHF	TGTGCCATCAGTGACCCCGAAAGTCAGCCCCAGCATTTT
.	15	TRBV5-4	TRBJ2-3	.	CASSLASETTDTQYF	TGTGCCAGCAGCTTGGCTAGCGAGACAACAGATACGCAGTATTTT
.	14	TRBV25-1	TRBJ1-2	.	CASSDWGRIYGYTF	TGTGCCAGCAGTGACTGGGGACGTATCTATGGCTACACCTTC
.	13	TRBV19	TRBJ1-2	.	CASSIDQGRGYTF	TGTGCCAGTAGTATAGACCAAGGTCGAGGCTACACCTTC
.	14	TRBV10-3	TRBJ1-2	.	CAISGLGGDYGYTF	TGTGCCATCAGTGGGTTGGGGGGCGACTATGGCTACACCTTC
.	18	TRBV1	TRBJ1-5	.	CTSSQAVKFSGTGQPQHF	TGCACCAGCAGCCAAGCTGTCAAATTCTCAGGGACGGGTCAGCCCCAGCATTTT
.	14	TRBV30	TRBJ1-1	.	CAWISRQSRTEAFF	TGTGCCTGGATCAGTCGGCAGTCGAGGACTGAAGCTTTCTTT
.	15	TRBV7-8	TRBJ1-1	.	CASSLVARMGTEAFF	TGTGCCAGCAGCTTAGTAGCTCGCATGGGCACTGAAGCTTTCTTT
.	15	TRBV9	TRBJ1-5	.	CASSASGEVYQPQHF	TGTGCCAGCAGCGCGTCGGGGGAGGTTTACCAGCCCCAGCATTTT
.	15	TRBV7-3	TRBJ2-6	.	CASSFESSGANVLTF	TGTGCCAGCAGCTTCGAGAGCTCTGGGGCCAACGTCCTGACTTTC
.	13	TRBV6-4	TRBJ1-6	medium-sized	CASSDGWNSPLHF	TGTGCCAGCAGTGATGGGTGGAATTCACCCCTCCACTTT
TRBD1	15	TRBV19	TRBJ2-3	.	CASSIRTGNADTQYF	TGTGCCAGTAGTATTCGGACAGGGAACGCAGATACGCAGTATTTT
.	13	TRBV6-5	TRBJ2-7	few	CARNFWGIDEQYF	TGTGCCCGCAACTTTTGGGGAATAGACGAGCAGTACTTC
.	16	TRBV4-3	TRBJ1-4	once	CASSQALFQTNEKLFF	TGCGCCAGCAGCCAAGCGTTATTTCAGACTAATGAAAAACTGTTTTTT
TRBD1	15	TRBV4-1	TRBJ1-1	few	CASSQEGGRGREAFF	TGCGCCAGCAGCCAAGAAGGGGGCAGGGGTCGGGAAGCTTTCTTT
.	15	TRBV6-4	TRBJ2-3	.	CASSADSGGTDTQYF	TGTGCCAGCAGTGCTGATTCAGGGGGCACAGATACGCAGTATTTT